This T cell receptor (beta chain) was captured in a study of tumor and adjacent non-tumor tissue in lung cancer. TCRbeta libraries were built with three rounds of nested PCR, modified from ARM-PCR. TCRdb ran MiXCR on the multiplex PCR reads and lists one entry per CDR3 protein. This sample has 130,000 or so distinct CDR3 sequences, with about 66% found just once. Trimming shortened V by 8 bases and J by 11 bases, and 9 bases separated the two germline ends. Germline V gene data show CDR1 as WNHNN and CDR2 as SYGVQD (reference sequence). The CDR3 sequence is 9 residues long. RNA was extracted from bulk tissue without any cell sorting.

The sequence was collected from a man aged 25 to 45 with non-small cell lung cancer. The V call is TRBV10-1, the J call TRBJ1-1; TRBD1 might be the D (5 bases). The sample comprised lung tumor tissue. CDR3 DNA sequence: TGCGCCAGCGGGGCAGGGGCTTTCTTT. Protein product: CASGAGAFF.